A selection of T cell receptor beta chains follows, all from one sample in a study of control samples from healthy donors and cancer patients. Profiling relied on immunoSEQ multiplex PCR, and the TCRdb table lists in-frame clones only, not all of them. The data contain approximately 100,000 clones, under 90% of them singletons. Sequenced input: blood. The receptor set was obtained from a woman aged 40 to 49 in good health. Both conserved end residues are part of each CDR3. A D gene is named only where the DNA matches it firmly. Size values are once, few and many counts, or a class for expanded clones, and some rows have none.

clone size: once; V gene: TRBV3-1/TRBV3-2; D gene: TRBD1; J gene: TRBJ1-1; CDR3 protein: CASRGTGMNTEAFF; CDR3 DNA: TGTGCCAGCAGGGGGACAGGAATGAACACTGAAGCTTTCTTT
clone size: .; V gene: TRBV11-3; D gene: .; J gene: TRBJ1-1; CDR3 protein: CASSLDLKLGAPEAFF; CDR3 DNA: TGTGCCAGCAGCTTAGATCTCAAATTGGGGGCCCCTGAAGCTTTCTTT
clone size: .; V gene: TRBV6-5; D gene: TRBD1; J gene: TRBJ1-1; CDR3 protein: CASKGGSTNTEAFF; CDR3 DNA: TGTGCCAGCAAAGGGGGCAGTACGAACACTGAAGCTTTCTTT
clone size: .; V gene: TRBV3-1/TRBV3-2; D gene: TRBD1; J gene: TRBJ1-3; CDR3 protein: CASSQDIRTGLLSGNTIYF; CDR3 DNA: TGTGCCAGCAGCCAAGATATAAGGACAGGACTACTCTCTGGAAACACCATATATTTT
clone size: .; V gene: TRBV3-1/TRBV3-2; D gene: .; J gene: TRBJ2-2; CDR3 protein: CASSQDRSTGELFF; CDR3 DNA: TGTGCCAGCAGCCAGGACCGGAGCACCGGGGAGCTGTTTTTT
clone size: once; V gene: TRBV4-1; D gene: .; J gene: TRBJ1-4; CDR3 protein: CASSQVGLNEKLFF; CDR3 DNA: TGCGCCAGCAGCCAAGTAGGTCTTAATGAAAAACTGTTTTTT
clone size: .; V gene: TRBV2; D gene: TRBD1; J gene: TRBJ2-7; CDR3 protein: CASSEEGDSVFYPEQYF; CDR3 DNA: TGTGCCAGCAGTGAAGAGGGGGACAGCGTTTTTTACCCCGAGCAGTACTTC
clone size: .; V gene: TRBV5-1; D gene: TRBD1; J gene: TRBJ1-5; CDR3 protein: CASSLYRDRDRVRSNQPQHF; CDR3 DNA: TGCGCCAGCAGCTTGTACCGTGATCGGGACAGGGTTAGAAGCAATCAGCCCCAGCATTTT
clone size: .; V gene: TRBV10-3; D gene: TRBD2; J gene: TRBJ2-2; CDR3 protein: CAISDGGEDTGELFF; CDR3 DNA: TGTGCCATCAGTGATGGGGGGGAGGACACCGGGGAGCTGTTTTTT
clone size: .; V gene: TRBV11-3; D gene: TRBD2; J gene: TRBJ2-3; CDR3 protein: CASSRDYPTDTQYF; CDR3 DNA: TGTGCCAGCAGCCGGGACTACCCCACAGATACGCAGTATTTT
clone size: .; V gene: TRBV7-8; D gene: .; J gene: TRBJ1-2; CDR3 protein: CASSLGGTTIDGYTF; CDR3 DNA: TGTGCCAGCAGCTTAGGAGGGACAACTATCGATGGCTACACCTTC
clone size: .; V gene: TRBV15; D gene: .; J gene: TRBJ1-4; CDR3 protein: CATSRGVSAAGEKLFF; CDR3 DNA: TGTGCCACCAGCCGCGGAGTATCGGCAGCTGGTGAAAAACTGTTTTTT
clone size: .; V gene: TRBV30; D gene: .; J gene: TRBJ2-5; CDR3 protein: CAWSGGETQYF; CDR3 DNA: TGTGCCTGGAGTGGGGGAGAGACCCAGTACTTC
clone size: few; V gene: TRBV10-3; D gene: TRBD2; J gene: TRBJ2-7; CDR3 protein: CAISPQGGLAYEQYF; CDR3 DNA: TGTGCCATCAGTCCCCAGGGAGGGCTAGCCTACGAGCAGTACTTC
clone size: .; V gene: TRBV5-1; D gene: TRBD1; J gene: TRBJ2-6; CDR3 protein: CASSSGQVSGANVLTF; CDR3 DNA: TGCGCCAGCAGCTCCGGACAGGTCTCTGGGGCCAACGTCCTGACTTTC
clone size: .; V gene: TRBV5-4; D gene: .; J gene: TRBJ2-1; CDR3 protein: CASSLGGTDEQFF; CDR3 DNA: TGTGCCAGCAGCTTGGGCGGTACGGATGAGCAGTTCTTC
clone size: once; V gene: TRBV7-2; D gene: .; J gene: TRBJ2-1; CDR3 protein: CASSLESGSSYNEQFF; CDR3 DNA: TGTGCCAGCAGCTTGGAGAGCGGTAGCTCCTACAATGAGCAGTTCTTC
clone size: .; V gene: TRBV19; D gene: .; J gene: TRBJ2-5; CDR3 protein: CASSLQGQGETQYF; CDR3 DNA: TGTGCCAGTAGTTTACAGGGCCAGGGGGAGACCCAGTACTTC
clone size: .; V gene: TRBV6-2/TRBV6-3; D gene: TRBD1; J gene: TRBJ1-2; CDR3 protein: CASSRQGDGYTF; CDR3 DNA: TGTGCCAGCAGCCGACAGGGGGATGGCTACACCTTC
clone size: .; V gene: TRBV6-6; D gene: TRBD1; J gene: TRBJ2-2; CDR3 protein: CASSRQGIRIRGGQLFF; CDR3 DNA: TGTGCCAGCAGTCGACAGGGGATCCGGATTAGGGGCGGGCAGCTGTTTTTT
clone size: .; V gene: TRBV21-1; D gene: .; J gene: TRBJ1-5; CDR3 protein: CASTLTREQPQHF; CDR3 DNA: TGTGCCAGCACCTTGACAAGAGAGCAGCCCCAGCATTTT
clone size: .; V gene: TRBV7-9; D gene: .; J gene: TRBJ1-2; CDR3 protein: CASSGGYQGYTF; CDR3 DNA: TGTGCCAGCAGCGGCGGGTATCAGGGCTACACCTTC
clone size: .; V gene: TRBV14; D gene: .; J gene: TRBJ2-4; CDR3 protein: CASSPGPAKNIQYF; CDR3 DNA: TGTGCCAGCAGCCCGGGGCCAGCCAAAAACATTCAGTACTTC
clone size: .; V gene: TRBV12-3/TRBV12-4; D gene: .; J gene: TRBJ2-6; CDR3 protein: CASSSSGANVLTF; CDR3 DNA: TGTGCCAGCAGCAGCTCTGGGGCCAACGTCCTGACTTTC
clone size: .; V gene: TRBV7-3; D gene: TRBD1; J gene: TRBJ1-6; CDR3 protein: CASSPTGVNSYNSPLHF; CDR3 DNA: TGTGCCAGCAGCCCGACAGGGGTGAACTCCTATAATTCACCCCTCCACTTT
clone size: .; V gene: TRBV6-1; D gene: .; J gene: TRBJ1-2; CDR3 protein: CASSEAQERYTF; CDR3 DNA: TGTGCCAGCAGTGAAGCGCAGGAGCGCTACACCTTC
clone size: .; V gene: TRBV20-1; D gene: .; J gene: TRBJ1-1; CDR3 protein: CSAREGVGAFF; CDR3 DNA: TGCAGTGCTAGAGAAGGGGTTGGGGCTTTCTTT
clone size: .; V gene: TRBV19; D gene: TRBD1; J gene: TRBJ1-5; CDR3 protein: CASSTSDRVINQPQHF; CDR3 DNA: TGTGCCAGTAGTACCTCAGACAGGGTAATCAATCAGCCCCAGCATTTT
clone size: .; V gene: TRBV19; D gene: TRBD1; J gene: TRBJ2-3; CDR3 protein: CASSPSGGSSTDTQYF; CDR3 DNA: TGTGCCAGTAGTCCCTCAGGGGGCTCTAGCACAGATACGCAGTATTTT
clone size: .; V gene: TRBV6-5; D gene: .; J gene: TRBJ2-3; CDR3 protein: CASILETSLGTQYF; CDR3 DNA: TGTGCCAGCATCCTGGAGACATCGCTGGGAACGCAGTATTTT
clone size: .; V gene: TRBV6-2/TRBV6-3; D gene: TRBD2; J gene: TRBJ2-4; CDR3 protein: CASSPGGADNIQYF; CDR3 DNA: TGTGCCAGCAGCCCGGGGGGGGCCGATAACATTCAGTACTTC
clone size: .; V gene: TRBV6-2/TRBV6-3; D gene: .; J gene: TRBJ1-5; CDR3 protein: CASSYSTVEPQHF; CDR3 DNA: TGTGCCAGCAGTTACTCGACGGTGGAGCCCCAGCATTTT
clone size: once; V gene: TRBV30; D gene: TRBD1; J gene: TRBJ2-2; CDR3 protein: CAWSVPDRGNTGELFF; CDR3 DNA: TGTGCCTGGAGTGTACCGGACAGGGGTAACACCGGGGAGCTGTTTTTT
clone size: .; V gene: TRBV7-9; D gene: .; J gene: TRBJ2-7; CDR3 protein: CASSLGLGGGQQYF; CDR3 DNA: TGTGCCAGCAGCTTAGGACTAGGGGGCGGGCAGCAGTACTTC
clone size: .; V gene: TRBV4-1; D gene: .; J gene: TRBJ2-1; CDR3 protein: CASSHPAASSYNEQFF; CDR3 DNA: TGCGCCAGCAGCCATCCAGCGGCCAGCTCCTACAATGAGCAGTTCTTC
clone size: .; V gene: TRBV13; D gene: .; J gene: TRBJ2-1; CDR3 protein: CASSLGQGGEESYNEQFF; CDR3 DNA: TGTGCCAGCAGCTTAGGCCAGGGGGGGGAGGAGTCCTACAATGAGCAGTTCTTC
clone size: .; V gene: TRBV2; D gene: .; J gene: TRBJ2-2; CDR3 protein: CASSQANTGELFF; CDR3 DNA: TGTGCCAGCAGCCAAGCGAACACCGGGGAGCTGTTTTTT
clone size: few; V gene: TRBV6-4; D gene: TRBD2; J gene: TRBJ2-3; CDR3 protein: CASTIAGKRSTDTQYF; CDR3 DNA: TGTGCCAGCACTATAGCGGGGAAACGTAGCACAGATACGCAGTATTTT
clone size: .; V gene: TRBV11-3; D gene: .; J gene: TRBJ1-2; CDR3 protein: CASSLGQLYGYTF; CDR3 DNA: TGTGCCAGCAGCTTAGGACAGCTCTATGGCTACACCTTC
clone size: .; V gene: TRBV24-1; D gene: TRBD2; J gene: TRBJ2-1; CDR3 protein: CATSGRLTGTSAYNEQFF; CDR3 DNA: TGTGCCACCAGTGGGCGACTTACTGGGACTAGCGCCTACAATGAGCAGTTCTTC
clone size: .; V gene: TRBV30; D gene: TRBD2; J gene: TRBJ2-3; CDR3 protein: CAWTAGTLGDTQYF; CDR3 DNA: TGTGCCTGGACAGCGGGGACTCTCGGAGATACGCAGTATTTT
clone size: .; V gene: TRBV5-4; D gene: TRBD1; J gene: TRBJ1-2; CDR3 protein: CASSDKGQGYGYTF; CDR3 DNA: TGTGCCAGCAGCGATAAAGGACAGGGGTATGGCTACACCTTC
clone size: .; V gene: TRBV7-3; D gene: .; J gene: TRBJ1-1; CDR3 protein: CASSLKGGEAFF; CDR3 DNA: TGTGCCAGCAGCTTAAAGGGTGGAGAAGCTTTCTTT
clone size: .; V gene: TRBV6-1; D gene: .; J gene: TRBJ1-2; CDR3 protein: CASSEGVVGGRLNYGYTF; CDR3 DNA: TGTGCCAGCAGTGAAGGTGTCGTGGGGGGGAGGCTGAACTATGGCTACACCTTC
clone size: .; V gene: TRBV10-1; D gene: .; J gene: TRBJ2-4; CDR3 protein: CASSEPRVAKNIQYF; CDR3 DNA: TGCGCCAGCAGTGAGCCCAGGGTAGCCAAAAACATTCAGTACTTC
clone size: few; V gene: TRBV6-6; D gene: .; J gene: TRBJ1-1; CDR3 protein: CASSYPVNTEAFF; CDR3 DNA: TGTGCCAGCAGTTACCCAGTGAACACTGAAGCTTTCTTT